The entry that follows covers one T cell receptor (beta chain) sequence. The antigen remains undetermined. Exclusion of patients followed from uncontrolled infection, other autoimmune disease, pregnancy or lactation. Unmatched junction bases numbered 14, after V lost 9 bases and J lost 5 bases. The length of the CDR3 is 17 residues. CDR1 and CDR2 (germline): MNHNY, SVGAGI (reference sequence). RNA transcripts provided the source from which TCR beta CDR3 regions were amplified. The HTBI primer set was used in a first-round RT-PCR of the TCR CDR3. TCRdb re-called the multiplex PCR reads with MiXCR, one entry per CDR3 protein. The profile shows roughly 500,000 distinct CDR3 sequences, 40% to 55% of them singletons. The data are from a study of T cells in Graves' hyperthyroidism and ophthalmopathy. Study-wide points: Blood held most thyroid clonotypes expanded above 0.001 frequency. Ophthalmopathy was identified by the model a median around 6 months ahead of onset.

The receptor was derived from an adult woman with Graves' disease, either hyperthyroidism or ophthalmopathy (not recorded which). The sample comprised peripheral blood or thyroid tissue (not recorded which). The chain couples TRBV6-6 to TRBJ1-5; 12 nucleotides line up with TRBD1. The CDR3 DNA reads TGTGCCAGTCTGGGACAGGGGGCGAATTATGCCGATCAGCCCCAGCATTTT. Translated, it gives CASLGQGANYADQPQHF.